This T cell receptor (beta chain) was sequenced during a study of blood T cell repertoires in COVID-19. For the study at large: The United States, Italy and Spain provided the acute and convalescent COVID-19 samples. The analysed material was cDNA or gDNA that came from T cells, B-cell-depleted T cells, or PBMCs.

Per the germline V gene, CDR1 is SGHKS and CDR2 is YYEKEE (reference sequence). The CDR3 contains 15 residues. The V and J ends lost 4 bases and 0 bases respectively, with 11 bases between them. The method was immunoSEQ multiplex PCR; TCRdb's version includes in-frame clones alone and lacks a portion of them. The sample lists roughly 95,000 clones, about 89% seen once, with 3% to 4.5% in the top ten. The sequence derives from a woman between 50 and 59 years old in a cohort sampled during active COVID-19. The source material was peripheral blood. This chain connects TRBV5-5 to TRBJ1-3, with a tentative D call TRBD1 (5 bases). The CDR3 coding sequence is TGTGCCAGCAGCCGACAGTTCCTCTCTGGAAACACCATATATTTT. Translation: CASSRQFLSGNTIYF.